The clone carrying this TCR beta chain was found a few times. Its antigen is undetermined. Time point of the sample: newly diagnosed GD, antithyroid drugs for less than 3 months. Researchers made the TCR library from RNA that was extracted from PBMCs. From each patient, around 9 milliliters of peripheral blood was drawn and collected into an EDTA anticoagulant tube. In germline, CDR1 is MNHNS, CDR2 SASEGT. The CDR3 covers 16 residues. Deletions cut 6 bases from V and 1 base from J, with 18 bases between. This entry belongs to a study of regulatory T cells in long-lasting Graves disease. Study results and limitations: Among samples with persistent disease, TRBV28, TRBJ1-2 and TRBJ2-5 were favored. Persistent Graves' patients possessed reduced TCR diversity relative to recently diagnosed ones.

Building of the TCR beta libraries involved iRepertoire HTBI primers and Arm-PCR of CDR3 regions. TCRdb analysed the multiplex PCR reads with MiXCR anew, one entry per CDR3 protein. The sample lists hundreds of thousands of distinct CDR3 sequences; 15% to 20% were seen once. This chain uses TRBV6-1 with TRBJ1-1, with D possibly being TRBD1 (5 bases). Sequencing was performed on peripheral blood mononuclear cells (PBMCs), taken at new diagnosis, from a patient treated with antithyroid drugs. The clonotype was recovered from a female donor with Graves disease. CDR3 nucleotides: TGTGCCAGCAGGGAGAGGGCTCGACAGTGGAACACTGAAGCTTTCTTT. Translation: CASRERARQWNTEAFF.